Included here is one T cell receptor (beta chain) sequence, with context. There are 17 residues in the CDR3. Germline CDR1 is ENHRY and CDR2 is SYGVKD. With 0 bases clipped from V and 6 bases from J, the junction kept 5 bases outside the gene matches. Produced via immunoSEQ multiplex PCR; TCRdb's table is partial and in-frame only. The sample yields tens of thousands of clones, 80% to 90% seen once. The data were obtained in a study of OX40 agonist ivuxolimab in advanced cancers. Across the whole study: As their treatment, patients were administered ivuxolimab, an agonistic anti-OX40 (CD134) antibody. Aged about 23 to 80 with a mean of roughly 65 years, they were approximately 79% male.

J is TRBJ2-3 and V is TRBV10-3, with 14 bases aligning to TRBD2. The receptor's source is an adult with an advanced solid tumor such as melanoma, head and neck, liver or kidney cancer. The material sequenced was CD4+ or CD8+ T cells sorted from blood, taken in a trial of the OX40 agonist ivuxolimab. The CDR3 sequence: CAISESRTSGGTDTQYF. The CDR3 DNA sequence: TGTGCCATCAGTGAGTCGAGGACTAGCGGGGGGACGGATACGCAGTATTTT.